Listed here are 19 T cell receptor beta chains from one sample, sequenced in a study of T cell repertoires in cytomegalovirus infection (dated by TCRdb to the late 2010s). Explained via the paper, the treatment or condition label denotes: in vitro stimulation with specific CMV peptide epitopes to enrich CMV-specific T cells. Their antigens remain unidentified. Sequencing used an Illumina HiSeq 1500. TCRdb cleaned the public reads at Q25 with fastp, built clones with MiXCR and kept in-frame beta chains. Each record represents a unique CDR3 protein, reported with the most common genes and DNA among its rows. Present in this sample are about 830,000 distinct CDR3 sequences, approximately 29% of which were seen just once. Approximately 13% of the sample rests with the top ten. Here the sequenced sample was cultured CD8+ T cells from PBMCs, taken from culture after CMV antigen stimulation. The receptor set was obtained from a human donor in good health (CMV status not recorded). Some clones in this sample may be carry-over from other donors' samples.

This sequence joins TRBV27 and TRBJ2-3; D gene uncertain. Trimming took off 3 bases at V and 4 bases at J, with 11 bases between the two ends. The germline gives CDR1 MNHEY, CDR2 SMNVEV (reference sequence). This CDR3 has 14 residues. CDR3 in DNA: TGTGCCAGCAGTTTTTTCGATGGATCAGATACGCAGTATTTT. This translates into CASSFFDGSDTQYF.

This clonotype was seen a handful of times. V gene TRBV7-2 combines with J gene TRBJ2-1; 8 nucleotides line up with TRBD2. This CDR3 comprises 17 residues. V shed 5 bases, J shed 7 bases, and the junction held 16 bases outside the gene matches. CDR1 SGHTA and CDR2 FQGNSA come from the germline V gene. DNA for the CDR3: TGTGCCAGCAGCCCCCTAGCGCGGGGGGATTACTATAATGAGCAGTTCTTC. Translation: CASSPLARGDYYNEQFF.

The chain recombines TRBV2 with TRBJ2-7; D ambiguous. The CDR3 is 12 amino acids. CDR1 and CDR2 (germline): SNHLY, FYNNEI. V shed 10 bases and J shed 5 bases, with 15 bases lying between them. The CDR3 region is CAIDPRKNEQYF. CDR3 coding DNA: TGTGCCATCGACCCTAGGAAAAACGAGCAGTACTTC.

This clonotype appeared a few times. J is TRBJ2-1 and V is TRBV12-3 or TRBV12-4; 7 bases line up with TRBD2. The CDR3 runs to 16 residues. V was pared by 10 bases and J by 0 bases, with 12 bases of the junction left unmatched. CDR3 protein: CATLGAGESSYNEQFF. As DNA, the CDR3 is TGTGCCACCCTAGGGGCGGGGGAGAGCTCCTACAATGAGCAGTTCTTC.

This chain connects TRBV7-9 to TRBJ2-7; D is ambiguous. There are 16 residues in the CDR3. Germline V CDR1 and CDR2: SEHNR, FQNEAQ (reference sequence). The V and J ends lost 2 bases and 0 bases respectively, with 14 bases between them. In nucleotides, the CDR3 is TGTGCCAGCAGCTTAACAAGTGGAAGGACCTCCTACGAGCAGTACTTC. This gives the protein CASSLTSGRTSYEQYF.

The chain uses TRBV6-6 and TRBJ1-6; unclear D gene. CDR1 is MNHNY, CDR2 SVGAGI, per germline (reference sequence). The CDR3 length is 12 residues. V lost 2 bases and J lost 7, with 3 bases in between. CDR3 coding DNA: TGTGCCAGCAGTTACGTCAATTCACCCCTCCACTTT. The encoded protein is CASSYVNSPLHF.

This clonotype showed up just a few times. V is TRBV12-3 or TRBV12-4 and J is TRBJ2-7, with 7 bases identical to TRBD1. With V trimmed by 6 bases and J by 3 bases, 11 bases remained unmatched. The CDR3 is 15 residues long. DNA of the CDR3: TGTGCCAGCAGCTCAACAGGGGCCCTCCGCTACGAGCAGTACTTC. Encoded protein: CASSSTGALRYEQYF.

V is TRBV10-3 and J is TRBJ2-2; a weak D match, TRBD1 (7 bases). This CDR3 has 15 amino acids. Germline V lookup: CDR1 ENHRY, CDR2 SYGVKD. With 4 bases removed from V and 6 bases from J, the gap between germline ends came to 15 bases. The CDR3 sequence: CAISAGRGDSGELFF. The CDR3 DNA is TGTGCCATCAGTGCGGGCAGGGGGGATTCCGGGGAGCTGTTTTTT.

This clonotype was counted a few times. This chain uses TRBV7-9 with TRBJ2-1; TRBD1 agrees at 10 bases. V shed 5 bases and J 2 bases; nucleotides not matched to a gene: 6. Germline-derived CDR1 and CDR2 are SEHNR and FQNEAQ (reference sequence). CDR3 length equals 16 residues. This CDR3 reads CASSPTGQGAYNEQFF. In DNA, the CDR3 is TGTGCCAGCAGCCCGACCGGACAGGGGGCCTACAATGAGCAGTTCTTC.

This clonotype was seen ten or more times. The chain has TRBV20-1 and TRBJ2-2; 7 bases are a match to TRBD2. J was trimmed by 3 bases and V by 0 bases; bases with no gene match: 4. The CDR3 sequence is 15 residues long. The germline CDR1 and CDR2 sequences are DFQATT and SNEGSKA (reference sequence). The CDR3 DNA is TGCAGTGCTAGAGATGGGGGGGTGGACACCGGGGAGCTGTTTTTT. It specifies CSARDGGVDTGELFF.

This clonotype appeared once. The V and J genes are TRBV27 and TRBJ2-7; 7 bases align to TRBD1. Germline CDR1 MNHEY, CDR2 SMNVEV (reference sequence). V was pared by 5 bases and J by 4 bases, with 14 bases of the junction left unmatched. CDR3 length: 16 residues. The CDR3 region is CASSRRVSGQNYEQYV. CDR3 DNA: TGTGCCAGCAGTCGACGGGTGTCGGGACAGAATTACGAGCAGTACGTC.

This clonotype has a handful of counts. V is TRBV10-3 and J is TRBJ2-7; D could derive from TRBD1 or TRBD2 (5 bases each). The CDR3 has 14 residues. V was clipped by 2 bases and J by 2 bases, with 10 bases between them. CDR1 is ENHRY and CDR2 is SYGVKD in the germline V gene. CDR3 nucleotide sequence: TGTGCCATCAGTGAGGGGACGTACCCCTACGAGCAGTACGTC. Protein product: CAISEGTYPYEQYV.

This clonotype showed up many times. The gene calls are TRBV7-8 and TRBJ2-2, with 8 bases matching TRBD2. Looked up from germline, CDR1 is SGHVS and CDR2 is FQNEAQ. V shed 5 bases and J 7 bases; nucleotides not matched to a gene: 15. The CDR3 contains 17 residues. CDR3 nucleotides: TGTGCCAGCAGCCTGGGGGCCCGGGAGGGATTTGACGGGGAGCTGTTTTTT. This sequence encodes CASSLGAREGFDGELFF.

The gene calls are TRBV4-3 and TRBJ2-1; D not resolved. V dropped 2 bases and J dropped 7 bases, with 6 bases sitting between them. This CDR3 spans 12 amino acids. Germline assignment: CDR1 LGHNA and CDR2 YSLEER. CDR3 in amino acids: CASSQSRNEQFF. The CDR3 nucleotides are TGCGCCAGCAGCCAATCCCGGAATGAGCAGTTCTTC.

J is TRBJ2-1 and V is TRBV10-3; a weak D match, TRBD2 (5 bases). Trimming pared 3 bases from V and 3 bases from J, leaving 9 bases between. CDR1 ENHRY and CDR2 SYGVKD come from the germline V gene. The CDR3 is 14 amino acids. The CDR3 sequence is CAISDHRGYNEQFF. Here the CDR3 DNA reads TGTGCCATCAGTGACCACCGGGGCTACAATGAGCAGTTCTTC.

The table lists this clonotype with many counts. J is TRBJ1-1 and V is TRBV7-9, with 8 bases lining up with TRBD1. The germline V gene has CDR1 SEHNR and CDR2 FQNEAQ (reference sequence). V dropped 4 bases and J dropped 5; count of bases not matched to a gene: 9. The CDR3 extends over 15 amino acids. The CDR3 reads CASSYRQGFGTEAFF. Written as DNA, the CDR3 is TGTGCCAGCAGCTACCGACAGGGGTTCGGTACTGAAGCTTTCTTT. Variable domain in full (rest from reference TRBV7-9 and TRBJ1-1): DTGVSQNPRHKITKRGQNVTFRCDPISEHNRLYWYRQTLGQGPEFLTYFQNEAQLEKSRLLSDRFSAERPKGSFSTLEIQRTEQGDSAMYLCASSYRQGFGTEAFFGQGTRLTVV.

The rearrangement uses TRBV7-6 and TRBJ1-1, with D tentatively TRBD1 (5 bases). CDR3 length equals 16 residues. Germline V gene data show CDR1 as SGHVS and CDR2 as FNYEAQ. Trimming took 1 base from V and 0 from J, leaving 12 bases between them. CDR3 nucleotides: TGTGCCAGCAGCTTAGATCGGTCGGGGCTGAACACTGAAGCTTTCTTT. Its translation is CASSLDRSGLNTEAFF. The variable domain in full, with the rest retrieved from reference TRBV7-6 and TRBJ1-1, is GAGVSQSPRYKVTKRGQDVALRCDPISGHVSLYWYRQALGQGPEFLTYFNYEAQQDKSGLPNDRFSAERPEGSISTLTIQRTEQRDSAMYRCASSLDRSGLNTEAFFGQGTRLTVV.

This clonotype was counted a few times. This chain uses TRBV27 with TRBJ2-1, with D uncertain. The ends were cut back, 5 bases at V and 2 bases at J, with 13 bases in the middle. Per the germline V gene, CDR1 is MNHEY and CDR2 is SMNVEV (reference sequence). The CDR3 spans 15 residues. CDR3 sequence reads: CASSRSIITYNEQFF. The CDR3 nucleotides read TGTGCCAGCAGTCGCTCTATAATTACCTACAATGAGCAGTTCTTC.

The chain links TRBV6-6 to TRBJ2-3, with D unresolved. From germline, CDR1 is MNHNY and CDR2 SVGAGI (reference sequence). Between the trimmed V and J ends, which lost 11 bases and 3 bases, there was a span of 15 bases. CDR3 length: 13 amino acids. This CDR3 reads CAVRELGTDTQYF. The CDR3 DNA reads as TGTGCCGTAAGAGAGCTGGGAACAGATACGCAGTATTTT.